A single sample is the source of the 10 T cell receptor beta chains below, sequenced in a study of cytomegalovirus exposure and HLA in healthy donors. Use of 60 Vbeta and 13 Jbeta primers characterized the PCR. TCRdb's copy holds only in-frame clones and misses some; the assay was immunoSEQ multiplex PCR. Among more than 150,000 clones listed, about 80% were seen once. Sequencing was done on a sample of PBMCs. These receptors originate from a woman aged 25-40 years in good health and CMV-seronegative.

The chain recombines TRBV14 with TRBJ2-2; D may be TRBD1 (8 bases). Per germline, CDR1 SGHDN and CDR2 FVKESK. This CDR3 region has 15 residues. Trimming stripped 1 base from V and 5 bases from J, with 11 bases between. The CDR3 reads CASSQVQGGTGELFF. In DNA, the CDR3 is TGTGCCAGCAGCCAAGTACAGGGGGGGACCGGGGAGCTGTTTTTT.

V is TRBV10-2 and J is TRBJ2-2; 7 nucleotides line up with TRBD1. The CDR3 consists of 14 residues. J gave up 7 bases and V 3 bases, and 5 bases lay outside the gene matches. Germline-derived CDR1 and CDR2 are WSHSY and SAAADI. The CDR3 bases are TGCGCCAGCAGTGACAGGGGGTATGTCGGGGAGCTGTTTTTT. It translates to CASSDRGYVGELFF.

This clone was observed once. The chain is built from TRBV6-5 and TRBJ1-5; TRBD1 agrees at 9 bases. Germline CDR1 reads MNHEY; CDR2 reads SVGAGI. The CDR3 is 15 residues long. V lost 6 bases to trimming and J lost 2 bases; unmatched junction nucleotides: 5. In DNA form, the CDR3 reads TGTGCCAGCAGCAAGGACAGGGGAGGCAATCAGCCCCAGCATTTT. This sequence encodes CASSKDRGGNQPQHF.

V usage is TRBV27 and J usage is TRBJ2-7, with 7 positions matching TRBD2. The trim removed 4 bases at V and 6 bases at J, leaving 6 bases unmatched. The length of the CDR3 is 13 residues. Germline CDR1 MNHEY, CDR2 SMNVEV (reference sequence). The CDR3 DNA follows: TGTGCCAGCAGTTCCGCGGGGGTTTCCGAGCAGTACTTC. It translates to CASSSAGVSEQYF.

V usage is TRBV18 and J usage is TRBJ2-7, with D perhaps matching TRBD2 (5 bases). The germline gives CDR1 KGHSH, CDR2 LQKENI. CDR3 length: 15 amino acids. V lost 2 bases, J lost 0 bases, and 11 bases lay in between. The CDR3 DNA follows: TGTGCCAGCTCACCATCGGGGAAAAGCTCCTACGAGCAGTACTTC. It specifies CASSPSGKSSYEQYF.

The chain couples TRBV4-3 to TRBJ2-5; 9 positions match TRBD2. Germline CDR1 is LGHNA and CDR2 is YSLEER. V lost 0 bases to trimming and J lost 5 bases; unmatched junction nucleotides: 10. The CDR3 has 17 residues. The DNA of the CDR3 is TGCGCCAGCAGCCAAGACGGGGCGGGGGGGCCTGACGAGACCCAGTACTTC. As protein: CASSQDGAGGPDETQYF.

This clone was counted only a few times. The chain has TRBV27 and TRBJ2-1, with 9 bases fitting TRBD1. The CDR3 has 16 amino acids. V was pared by 6 bases and J by 4 bases, with 10 bases of the junction left unmatched. CDR1 MNHEY and CDR2 SMNVEV come from the germline V gene (reference sequence). CDR3 sequence (DNA): TGTGCCAGCAGCCTCCTGGGACAGGGAGGATACAATGAGCAGTTCTTC. As protein: CASSLLGQGGYNEQFF.

The chain couples TRBV2 to TRBJ2-1; tentative D call: TRBD2 (5 bases). CDR3 length equals 12 residues. Deletions cut 4 bases from V and 9 bases from J, with 10 bases between. The germline gives CDR1 SNHLY, CDR2 FYNNEI. The CDR3 DNA reads as TGTGCCAGCAGTGTCTGGCGGGCTGAGCAGTTCTTC. This codes for CASSVWRAEQFF. The variable domain in full, with the rest retrieved from reference TRBV2 and TRBJ2-1, is EPEVTQTPSHQVTQMGQEVILRCVPISNHLYFYWYRQILGQKVEFLVSFYNNEISEKSEIFDDQFSVERPDGSNFTLKIRSTKLEDSAMYFCASSVWRAEQFFGPGTRLTVL.

The table lists this clone with a count of one. This chain connects TRBV25-1 to TRBJ1-5, with 9 bases lining up with TRBD1. This CDR3 region has 15 residues. V dropped 4 bases and J dropped 6; count of bases not matched to a gene: 7. Germline CDR1 reads MGHDK; CDR2 reads SYGVNS. The CDR3 sequence: CASSGRDRVGQPQHF. The CDR3 region has the DNA TGTGCCAGCAGTGGCCGGGACAGGGTAGGTCAGCCCCAGCATTTT.

The chain links TRBV6-5 to TRBJ1-1; a possible D gene is TRBD1 (5 bases). V lost 7 bases to trimming and J lost 4 bases, with 16 bases between them. The CDR3 is 14 residues long. Germline CDR1 and CDR2: MNHEY and SVGAGI. The CDR3 loop reads CASTMPSGRTEAFF. The CDR3 coding sequence is TGTGCCAGCACTATGCCGTCAGGGCGCACTGAAGCTTTCTTT.